This TCR beta chain stems from a study of response to subunit inactivated influenza vaccine. Study outcomes and limitations: There was a suggestion from the authors that each seasonal influenza vaccination recruits few new T cells.

V lost 2 bases and J 3 bases, leaving 10 bases between the germline ends. This CDR3 has 14 amino acids. The germline V gene has CDR1 ENHRY and CDR2 SYGVKD. This clonotype came up a few times. Its antigen is not identified. TCRdb itself ran the RT-PCR reads through MiXCR, one entry per CDR3 protein. The data show over 750,000 distinct CDR3 sequences, 21% seen once. The source is a man aged 50 to 59 who received an inactivated influenza vaccine. Sequenced material: PBMCs from blood, taken about 5 days after vaccination. The chain is built from TRBV10-3 and TRBJ1-2; D might be TRBD1 (5 bases). For the CDR3, the DNA is TGTGCCATCAGTGAGAGGACAACTGACTATGGCTACACCTTC. Residues: CAISERTTDYGYTF.